This T cell receptor (beta chain) was documented in a study of blood T cell repertoires in COVID-19. As for the study in general: The study drew acute and convalescent COVID-19 samples from the United States, Italy and Spain. Nucleic acid was either cDNA or gDNA, and it came from T cells, B-cell-depleted T cells, or PBMCs.

In the original analysis: Using reference gene primer amplification, nucleated cell counts were estimated. The repertoire was sequenced with immunoSEQ multiplex PCR; TCRdb's copy has only in-frame clones and lacks some. For V, J and clone size, that table is used; D and trimming come from the DNA. The table includes fewer than 300,000 clones, 75% to 90% detected once. Recruited during active infection, patients (from Seattle) were subsequently followed longitudinally. CDR3 length: 14 residues. From germline, CDR1 is SGHDT and CDR2 YYEEEE. V shed 2 bases and J shed 3 bases, with 11 bases lying between them.

Input material: peripheral blood. This sequence was found in a woman in her fifties or sixties with COVID-19, enrolled during active disease. J is TRBJ1-1 and V is TRBV5-6; D possibly corresponds to TRBD1 (5 bases). The CDR3 spells CASSFGGLDTEAFF. The DNA for the CDR3 is TGTGCCAGCAGCTTCGGGGGATTGGACACTGAAGCTTTCTTT.